This T cell receptor beta chain was obtained from a study of cytomegalovirus exposure and HLA in healthy donors. PCR was performed using 60 Vbeta and 13 Jbeta primers. The data were produced by immunoSEQ multiplex PCR, yet TCRdb's version contains in-frame clones alone and is incomplete. The sample carries about 140,000 clones, 65% to 80% recorded once. Findings of the study overall: Most TCR beta V segments were productive about 87% or about 30% of the time in an earlier analysis.

The CDR3 extends over 19 amino acids. In regard to this clone: Its target is unknown.

V is TRBV21-1 and J is TRBJ2-5; the D call TRBD1 from the table was never checked on the DNA. TRBV21-1 is flagged as a pseudogene. What was sequenced was PBMCs. The clonotype comes from a woman aged 30 to 39 in good health and CMV-seronegative. The CDR3 is CASSLYFKADRGCKETQYF. CDR3 in DNA: TGTGCCAGCAGCCTTTACTTTAAAGCGGACAGGGGTTGTAAAGAGACCCAGTACTTC.